Below are 16 T cell receptor beta chains sequenced from a single sample in a study of blood T cell repertoires in COVID-19 (dated by TCRdb to the early 2020s). Libraries were prepared through the immunoSEQ multiplex PCR assay. TCRdb re-hosts the immuneACCESS table, in-frame sequences only. Its copies lack some clones; in the studies checked, an unresolved V gene accounts for under half of them, and the cause for the rest is not known. This sample holds around 330,000 clones; 85% were observed only once. Of the sample, about 1.9% is held by the ten largest clones. The source material was PBMCs or T cells enriched from blood (not recorded which). These receptor sequences come from a woman under 40 who had been exposed to COVID-19.

The sample holds one count of this clone. CDR3 in amino acids: CASSLDPGTGNRGANVLTF. The CDR3 bases are TGCGCCAGCAGCTTGGATCCAGGGACAGGGAATCGTGGGGCCAACGTCCTGACTTTC. The chain has TRBV5-1 and TRBJ2-6; 9 bases are a match to TRBD1. The CDR3 runs to 19 residues. Per the germline V gene, CDR1 is SGHRS and CDR2 is YFSETQ. Trimming cost V 0 bases and J 3 bases; bases outside gene matches: 10. Looking up the rest from reference TRBV5-1 and TRBJ2-6 gives the full variable domain: KAGVTQTPRYLIKTRGQQVTLSCSPISGHRSVSWYQQTPGQGLQFLFEYFSETQRNKGNFPGRFSGRQFSNSRSEMNVSTLELGDSALYLCASSLDPGTGNRGANVLTFGAGSRLTVL.

The chain has TRBV5-5 and TRBJ1-1, with D maybe TRBD1 (6 bases). This CDR3 comprises 15 residues. CDR1 is SGHKS, CDR2 YYEKEE, per germline (reference sequence). Trimming removed 2 bases from V and 0 bases from J, with 11 bases in between. The CDR3 nucleotides are TGTGCCAGCAGCTTTTGGACAGAAATGAACACTGAAGCTTTCTTT. Translated: CASSFWTEMNTEAFF. Based on the CDR3 plus reference TRBV5-5 and TRBJ1-1, the full variable domain is DAGVTQSPTHLIKTRGQQVTLRCSPISGHKSVSWYQQVLGQGPQFIFQYYEKEERGRGNFPDRFSARQFPNYSSELNVNALLLGDSALYLCASSFWTEMNTEAFFGQGTRLTVV.

The sample holds one count of this clone. The rearrangement links TRBV4-2 to TRBJ2-2; weak D call: TRBD2 (5 bases). The CDR3 loop spans 18 amino acids. The V end was cut by 0 bases, the J end by 4 bases, with 18 bases between. From germline, CDR1 is LGHNA and CDR2 YNFKEQ. The CDR3 region is CASSQDLLRGLSTGELFF. Written as DNA, the CDR3 is TGTGCCAGCAGCCAAGATCTTTTACGAGGACTGAGCACCGGGGAGCTGTTTTTT.

The genes are TRBV12-3 or TRBV12-4 and TRBJ1-1; tentative D call: TRBD1 (5 bases). The V gene lost 4 bases and the J gene lost 10 bases, with 13 bases spanning the gap. The CDR3 spans 12 residues. CDR3 amino acids: CASSYGGARAFF. For the CDR3, the DNA is TGTGCCAGCAGTTATGGAGGGGCAAGAGCTTTCTTT.

The rearrangement uses TRBV5-1 and TRBJ1-1; TRBD1 matches at 8 bases. This CDR3 spans 13 amino acids. V trimming: 4 bases; J trimming: 4 bases; junction bases outside the gene matches: 3. Germline-derived CDR1 and CDR2 are SGHRS and YFSETQ. CDR3 DNA: TGCGCCAGCAGCGACGGGACAGGCACTGAAGCTTTCTTT. This encodes CASSDGTGTEAFF.

The chain has TRBV3-1 (or the pseudogene TRBV3-2) and TRBJ2-7; D remains ambiguous. This CDR3 has 13 amino acids. Germline V gives CDR1 LGHDT, CDR2 YNNKEL (reference sequence). Between the trimmed V and J ends, which lost 0 bases and 6 bases, there was a span of 9 bases. CDR3 protein: CASSQDVALEQYF. The CDR3, as DNA: TGTGCCAGCAGCCAAGATGTCGCGCTCGAGCAGTACTTC.

V usage is TRBV10-3 and J usage is TRBJ2-3; 7 nucleotides match TRBD1. With 7 bases clipped from V and 2 bases from J, the junction kept 9 bases outside the gene matches. CDR3 length equals 15 residues. CDR1 and CDR2 (germline): ENHRY, SYGVKD. DNA for the CDR3: TGTGCCATCAAGGGGGCATTCATTTACACAGATACGCAGTATTTT. Protein sequence: CAIKGAFIYTDTQYF.

The chain uses TRBV19 and TRBJ1-4, with TRBD1 matching 7 bases. The CDR3 has 14 residues. The germline CDR1 and CDR2 sequences are LNHDA and SQIVND (reference sequence). Germline trimming cut 4 bases from V and 4 bases from J; bases unmatched to any gene: 3. CDR3 DNA: TGTGCCAGTAGTAGGACAGGTCATAATGAAAAACTGTTTTTT. Amino acid sequence: CASSRTGHNEKLFF.

The genes are TRBV7-9 and TRBJ2-7; 12 nucleotides line up with TRBD2. The V segment lost 2 bases and the J segment 6 bases; nucleotides outside the gene matches: 8. The length of the CDR3 is 16 residues. Germline CDR1 reads SEHNR; CDR2 reads FQNEAQ (reference sequence). The CDR3 sequence is CASSLFLTSGSFEQYF. CDR3 DNA sequence: TGTGCCAGCAGCTTATTTTTGACTAGCGGGAGCTTCGAGCAGTACTTC. The variable domain in full, completed from reference TRBV7-9 and TRBJ2-7, reads DTGVSQNPRHKITKRGQNVTFRCDPISEHNRLYWYRQTLGQGPEFLTYFQNEAQLEKSRLLSDRFSAERPKGSFSTLEIQRTEQGDSAMYLCASSLFLTSGSFEQYFGPGTRLTVT.

The J gene is TRBJ1-1, the V gene TRBV24-1; 9 nucleotides line up with TRBD1. The junction had 6 bases not matched to a gene; V was cut back by 5 bases and J by 0 bases. Germline CDR1 is KGHDR and CDR2 is SFDVKD. The CDR3 covers 16 residues. The CDR3 is CATSGDTGGMNTEAFF. The CDR3 region has the DNA TGTGCCACCAGTGGGGATACAGGGGGCATGAACACTGAAGCTTTCTTT.

This clone is a singleton in its sample. The chain combines TRBV27 with TRBJ2-4; tentative D call: TRBD1 (6 bases). Trimming removed 2 bases at V and 4 bases at J, with 6 bases between. The CDR3 totals 13 residues. Germline values: CDR1 MNHEY, CDR2 SMNVEV (reference sequence). CDR3 sequence: CASSLTGKNIQYF. The CDR3, as DNA: TGTGCCAGCAGTTTAACAGGGAAAAACATTCAGTACTTC.

The chain uses TRBV5-1 and TRBJ1-2; D gene unclear. V lost 1 base and J lost 2, with 15 bases in between. The CDR3 sequence is 16 residues long. The germline CDR1 and CDR2 sequences are SGHRS and YFSETQ. In DNA form, the CDR3 reads TGCGCCAGCAGCTTGACTAACACTCTTCTGAACTATGGCTACACCTTC. Its translation: CASSLTNTLLNYGYTF.

The chain joins TRBV29-1 to TRBJ1-4, with 7 bases that match TRBD1. Germline V gene data show CDR1 as SQVTM and CDR2 as ANQGSEA. With V trimmed by 2 bases and J by 8 bases, 8 bases remained unmatched. The CDR3 has 14 residues. The CDR3: CSVEFTGVGEKLFF. For the CDR3, the DNA is TGCAGCGTTGAATTCACAGGGGTCGGAGAAAAACTGTTTTTT.

V gene TRBV5-4 combines with J gene TRBJ1-5; D not certain. With 1 base removed from V and 0 bases from J, the gap between germline ends came to 8 bases. The CDR3 has 15 residues. Germline V gene sequence: CDR1 SGHNT, CDR2 YYREEE (reference sequence). CDR3 DNA sequence: TGTGCCAGCAGCTTGAACGGAGTTAGCAATCAGCCCCAGCATTTT. This sequence encodes CASSLNGVSNQPQHF.

The CDR3 DNA sequence: TGTGCCAGCAGCTTCGGGACAGGGTCCTCACCCCTCCACTTT. It specifies CASSFGTGSSPLHF. The rearrangement uses TRBV5-6 and TRBJ1-6; 9 bases align to TRBD1. This CDR3 has 14 amino acids. V was pared by 2 bases and J by 10 bases, with 4 bases of the junction left unmatched. Germline CDR1 and CDR2: SGHDT and YYEEEE.

V is TRBV27 and J is TRBJ2-7, with TRBD1 matching 8 bases. Germline assignment: CDR1 MNHEY and CDR2 SMNVEV (reference sequence). The V segment lost 7 bases and the J segment 2 bases; nucleotides outside the gene matches: 4. The CDR3 sequence is 13 residues long. The CDR3 DNA follows: TGTGCCAGCACTCGGGGACAGGCCTACGAGCAGTACTTC. This encodes CASTRGQAYEQYF.